These T cell receptor beta chains were read from a single sample in a study of post-analysis software for immune sequencing data. One entry per CDR3 protein, called by TCRdb with MiXCR from the PCR reads. The table shows fewer than 700,000 distinct CDR3 sequences, with 44% occurring only once. The sequenced sample consisted of blood. The receptors derive from a girl under 18 with multiple sclerosis. CDR3s include the opening cysteine and the closing phenylalanine or tryptophan. D genes are given only for firm matches. Expanded clones get a size class; other rows say once, few or many, or leave the size out.

>TRBD2|few|TRBJ2-1|TRBV3-1
TGTGCCAGCAGCCAATCCGGACTAGCGGTCAATGAGCAGTTCTTC
CASSQSGLAVNEQFF
>TRBD1|.|TRBJ1-4|TRBV10-3
TGTGCCATCAGCATAGACCGGACAGGGCAAAATGAAAAACTGTTTTTT
CAISIDRTGQNEKLFF
>.|few|TRBJ2-3|TRBV10-3
TGTGCCATCAGTGATGCAGGGATGGGGACAGATACGCAGTATTTT
CAISDAGMGTDTQYF
>.|.|TRBJ1-1|TRBV6-6
TGTGCCAGCAGTTACGGGGACCGGAACACTGAAGCTTTCTTT
CASSYGDRNTEAFF
>.|few|TRBJ2-4|TRBV29-1
TGCAGCGTTGTAGGGTTGTTGGCCAAAAACATTCAGTACTTC
CSVVGLLAKNIQYF
>.|.|TRBJ2-1|TRBV9
TGTGCCAGCAGCGTACTCCGGGCGGATGAGCAGTTCTTC
CASSVLRADEQFF
>TRBD2|.|TRBJ2-7|TRBV7-8
TGTGCCAGCAGCTTAGGGGGACTAGCGGGAGGAGGCGAGCAGTACTTC
CASSLGGLAGGGEQYF
>.|.|TRBJ1-2|TRBV12-3/TRBV12-4
TGTGCCAGCAGTATTAGTCCCGCGCAGGGCTACACCTTC
CASSISPAQGYTF
>TRBD1|few|TRBJ2-3|TRBV9
TGTGCCAGCAGCGTAAAAGGGACAGCCACAGATACGCAGTATTTT
CASSVKGTATDTQYF
>.|.|TRBJ2-7|TRBV11-2
TGTGCCAGCAGCCATTCGGACAGTCTCTCCTACGAGCAGTACTTC
CASSHSDSLSYEQYF
>.|.|TRBJ2-5|TRBV12-3/TRBV12-4
TGTGCCAGCAGTTTAGGAGGAGGGGGAGGCGAGACCCAGTACTTC
CASSLGGGGGETQYF
>.|.|TRBJ2-7|TRBV12-5
TGTGCTAGTGGTTTGGCCTCGACAGGAGCCATTACCGAGCAGTACTTC
CASGLASTGAITEQYF
>.|few|TRBJ2-7|TRBV5-5
TGTGCCAGCAGCTGGACAGTAATTGGCGAGCAGTACTTC
CASSWTVIGEQYF
>TRBD1|.|TRBJ1-1|TRBV29-1
TGCAGCGTTGAACACAGGGGGAACACTGAAGCTTTCTTT
CSVEHRGNTEAFF
>.|few|TRBJ2-1|TRBV12-3/TRBV12-4
TGTGCCAGCAGTTTACGGGTGGGATACAATGAGCAGTTCTTC
CASSLRVGYNEQFF
>.|many|TRBJ2-1|TRBV7-2
TGTGCCAGCAGCTTAGGAGTTAATGAGCAGTTCTTC
CASSLGVNEQFF
>.|many|TRBJ2-6|TRBV6-2/TRBV6-3
TGTGCCAGCAGTTACCAATCTGGGGCCAACGTCCTGACTTTC
CASSYQSGANVLTF
>TRBD1|.|TRBJ2-1|TRBV7-2
TGTGCCAGCAGGCGGACAGGGCGCCAGGCCAATGAGCAGTTCTTC
CASRRTGRQANEQFF
>TRBD1|.|TRBJ1-1|TRBV6-5
TGTGCCAGCAGTCTTCCAGGGGGCGCGGTCACTGAAGCTTTCTTT
CASSLPGGAVTEAFF
>.|.|TRBJ2-3|TRBV20-1
TGCAGTGCTAGGTCCGGACAGACTTTCACAGATACGCAGTATTTT
CSARSGQTFTDTQYF
>.|many|TRBJ1-5|TRBV5-1
TGTGCCAGCAGCCCCGATAGCAATCAGCCCCAGCATTTT
CASSPDSNQPQHF
>TRBD1|.|TRBJ2-1|TRBV20-1
TGCAGTGCTAGCAGGGGGTGGGACAATGAGCAGTTCTTC
CSASRGWDNEQFF
>.|.|TRBJ2-7|TRBV5-1
TGCGCCAGCAGCTTGGTAGGCCGAGAGTACGAGCAGTACTTC
CASSLVGREYEQYF